Listed below are T cell receptor beta chains from one sample, sequenced in a study of T cell responses to AZD1222 COVID-19 vaccine. Using immunoSEQ multiplex PCR, the repertoire was profiled, and TCRdb retains in-frame clones only, with some absent. The sample lists roughly 130,000 clones, roughly nine tenths occurring once. The source material was peripheral blood, sampled on day 0 of AZD1222 vaccination. Source of these receptors: an adult in good health. CDR3s leave out the opening cysteine and the closing phenylalanine or tryptophan. Fields, in order: V gene, J gene, CDR3 protein.

>TRBV5-3|TRBJ1-2
ARSLVLGDGYT
>TRBV30|TRBJ1-4
AWSPTVGNEKLF
>TRBV7-3|TRBJ2-3
ACSRGGLTDTQY
>TRBV3-1/TRBV3-2|TRBJ2-1
AISRGNEQF
>TRBV3-1/TRBV3-2|TRBJ1-2
ASSPQGIDGYT
>TRBV9|TRBJ2-3
ASSVHGTDTDTQY
>TRBV28|TRBJ2-1
ASSFALRSSSYNEQF
>TRBV4-1|TRBJ2-7
ASSQDRKGTHEQY
>TRBV5-1|TRBJ2-2
ASSSGTRNTGELF
>TRBV19|TRBJ1-1
ATYRGQGRSEAF
>TRBV21-1|TRBJ1-4
ASSKEGQGYEKLF
>TRBV9|TRBJ1-6
ASSPRGGVNSPLH
>TRBV28|TRBJ1-1
ASSLQYTEAF
>TRBV4-1|TRBJ1-5
ASSYTGNQPQH
>TRBV7-6|TRBJ1-3
ASTKQGWLPGNTIY
>TRBV19|TRBJ2-7
ASSTSIGGSSSYEQY
>TRBV4-2|TRBJ2-5
ASSQGSSGGSKTQY
>TRBV20-1|TRBJ2-5
SASNRQTQY
>TRBV5-1|TRBJ2-1
ASSFRPRGNNEQF
>TRBV2|TRBJ2-7
ASTQRQGAYEQY
>TRBV6-1|TRBJ1-1
ASSEAGTGRGAF
>TRBV6-2/TRBV6-3|TRBJ1-1
ASSLTSLTEAF
>TRBV4-2|TRBJ2-1
ASSQGETGDEQF
>TRBV19|TRBJ2-7
ASKGARPYEQY
>TRBV19|TRBJ2-7
ASSDRSYEQY
>TRBV19|TRBJ2-1
ASSIPSGGNNEQF
>TRBV6-5|TRBJ2-5
ATNWGGPGETQY
>TRBV30|TRBJ2-7
AWSGGHEQY
>TRBV11-3|TRBJ2-3
ASSFDGGSTDTQY
>TRBV7-9|TRBJ2-3
ASSLAFSQGPTDTQY
>TRBV6-5|TRBJ1-6
ASSFNIGTRSPLH